These 18 T cell receptor beta chains were all obtained from the same sample, sequenced in a study of PD-1 blockade in classical Hodgkin lymphoma. Data came from immunoSEQ multiplex PCR; TCRdb stores just in-frame clones and leaves some out. The data contain roughly 49,000 clones, around 90% of them seen just once; the ten biggest clones take up around 14%. Time point here: cycle 4 day 1 (C4D1), after more than five weeks of nivolumab. All the patients suffered relapse after autologous stem cell transplantation, and brentuximab vedotin exposure differed. The sequencing used peripheral blood mononuclear cells (PBMCs), collected before the fourth cycle of nivolumab. These receptors originate from a human donor with classical Hodgkin lymphoma.

The V gene is TRBV11-2, the J gene TRBJ2-2; TRBD1 matches 8 bases. The junction had 19 bases not matched to a gene; V was cut back by 5 bases and J by 5 bases. Germline lookup yields CDR1 SGHAT and CDR2 FQNNGV. CDR3 length: 19 residues. CDR3 bases: TGTGCCAGCAGCACGCGATTCGGGACAGGATCGAGAGGTACCGGGGAGCTGTTTTTT. This encodes CASSTRFGTGSRGTGELFF.

The V call is TRBV28, the J call TRBJ2-2; D tentatively fits TRBD1 or TRBD2 (5 bases each). V lost 3 bases and J 6 bases, leaving 8 bases between the germline ends. The CDR3 loop spans 13 amino acids. Germline loops: CDR1 MDHEN, CDR2 SYDVKM. The CDR3 bases are TGTGCCAGCAGTTTGGGACCCCCCGGGGAGCTGTTTTTT. Translated, it gives CASSLGPPGELFF.

The chain joins TRBV19 to TRBJ1-1, with 10 positions matching TRBD1. CDR1 is LNHDA, CDR2 SQIVND, per germline (reference sequence). J was trimmed by 1 base and V by 5 bases; bases with no gene match: 7. The CDR3 length is 16 residues. The CDR3 protein is CASSSPGQGENTEAFF. The CDR3 nucleotides read TGTGCCAGTAGTTCCCCTGGACAGGGGGAGAACACTGAAGCTTTCTTT.

The chain couples TRBV9 to TRBJ2-6, with TRBD1 matching 8 bases. CDR1 SGDLS and CDR2 YYNGEE come from the germline V gene. V was clipped by 1 base and J by 2 bases; unmatched bases: 11. The CDR3 has 19 amino acids. Here the CDR3 DNA reads TGTGCCAGCAGCGTAACCGGACAGGGAGTTAGCGCTGGGGCCAACGTCCTGACTTTC. Translated, it gives CASSVTGQGVSAGANVLTF.

There are a few counts of this clone. V and J are TRBV25-1 and TRBJ2-5, with a possible D match to TRBD2 (5 bases). V shed 7 bases and J shed 1 base, with 7 bases lying between them. The CDR3 is 12 residues long. Germline V gene lookup returns CDR1 MGHDK and CDR2 SYGVNS. CDR3 sequence reads: CASTGSQETQYF. The CDR3 DNA follows: TGTGCCAGCACGGGGTCCCAAGAGACCCAGTACTTC.

The V gene is TRBV29-1, the J gene TRBJ1-1, with 9 nucleotides matching TRBD1. The CDR3 is 14 amino acids. CDR1 is SQVTM and CDR2 is ANQGSEA in the germline V gene. J lost 4 bases, V lost 8 bases, and 11 bases had no gene match. DNA for the CDR3: TGCAGCTCTCTACCGGGACAGGGTTTCACTGAAGCTTTCTTT. Protein: CSSLPGQGFTEAFF.

This clone is a singleton in its sample. V is TRBV19 and J is TRBJ2-7; possibly TRBD1 or TRBD2 for D (5 bases each). The CDR3 consists of 14 residues. V was shortened by 6 bases and J by 1 base, with 13 bases between the two germline ends. Germline V gene sequence: CDR1 LNHDA, CDR2 SQIVND (reference sequence). For the CDR3, the DNA is TGTGCCAGTAGGGTCCGGGACGCTTCCTACGAGCAGTACTTC. Translation gives CASRVRDASYEQYF.

J is TRBJ1-1 and V is TRBV6-1; D call uncertain. Germline-derived CDR1 and CDR2 are MNHNS and SASEGT. This CDR3 region has 13 residues. For the CDR3, the DNA is TGTGCAAGTTACCTTTACTTGAACACTGAAGCTTTCTTT. Translation: CASYLYLNTEAFF.

For the CDR3, the DNA is TGTGCCAGCAAGGGTTCTCCGGGACGAGAGACCCAGTACTTC. The encoded protein is CASKGSPGRETQYF. This chain uses TRBV27 with TRBJ2-5, with D possibly being TRBD1 or TRBD2 (5 bases each). The CDR3 extends over 14 amino acids. Germline CDR1 reads MNHEY; CDR2 reads SMNVEV (reference sequence). V lost 7 bases and J 4 bases, leaving 16 bases between the germline ends.

This clone has a single count. The rearrangement joins TRBV7-2 to TRBJ1-4; unclear D gene. Germline V lookup: CDR1 SGHTA, CDR2 FQGNSA. Trimming pared 5 bases from V and 8 bases from J, leaving 15 bases between. The CDR3 consists of 14 residues. The CDR3: CASSPPPGREKLFF. In DNA, the CDR3 is TGTGCCAGCAGCCCGCCCCCCGGGAGGGAAAAACTGTTTTTT.

The rearrangement links TRBV28 to TRBJ1-1, with D maybe TRBD1 (5 bases). Germline V gives CDR1 MDHEN, CDR2 SYDVKM. Trimming stripped 6 bases from V and 3 bases from J, with 14 bases between. CDR3 length: 14 amino acids. CDR3 in amino acids: CASSKGQVYTEAFF. In DNA, the CDR3 is TGTGCCAGCAGCAAAGGACAAGTTTACACTGAAGCTTTCTTT. The whole variable domain, remainder taken from reference TRBV28 and TRBJ1-1, is DVKVTQSSRYLVKRTGEKVFLECVQDMDHENMFWYRQDPGLGLRLIYFSYDVKMKEKGDIPEGYSVSREKKERFSLILESASTNQTSMYLCASSKGQVYTEAFFGQGTRLTVV.

The rearrangement joins TRBV30 to TRBJ2-7; D unclear. CDR3 length: 11 residues. The V and J ends lost 2 bases and 7 bases respectively, with 9 bases between them. Germline V lookup: CDR1 GTSNPN, CDR2 SVGIG (reference sequence). The CDR3 bases are TGTGCCTGGAGTCTCCAACAAGAGCAGTACTTC. Amino acids: CAWSLQQEQYF.

J is TRBJ2-7 and V is TRBV7-9; no clear D. Trimming cost V 5 bases and J 0 bases, with 8 bases left between them. Germline V CDR1 and CDR2: SEHNR, FQNEAQ (reference sequence). The CDR3 runs 13 residues. The CDR3 reads CASSRGSSYEQYF. DNA of the CDR3: TGTGCCAGCAGCCGCGGATCCTCCTACGAGCAGTACTTC.

The chain is built from TRBV4-2 and TRBJ1-1; TRBD1 matches 8 bases. The CDR3 length is 15 residues. Germline V gene data show CDR1 as LGHNA and CDR2 as YNFKEQ. V was pared by 1 base and J by 7 bases, with 8 bases of the junction left unmatched. CDR3 nucleotides: TGTGCCAGCAGCCAAGGGGACAGGACGGGGAGTGAAGCTTTCTTT. Translation: CASSQGDRTGSEAFF.

The J gene is TRBJ2-5, the V gene TRBV5-1; 11 bases are a match to TRBD2. Trimming at V came to 3 bases and at J to 3 bases, leaving 7 bases not matched to a gene. CDR3 size: 16 residues. Germline V gives CDR1 SGHRS, CDR2 YFSETQ. The CDR3 DNA sequence: TGCGCCAGCAGCTCAGGAATACTAGCGGGAGAAGAGACCCAGTACTTC. Its protein product is CASSSGILAGEETQYF.

This chain uses TRBV9 with TRBJ2-5, with 8 nucleotides matching TRBD2. The CDR3 is 12 residues long. Germline loops: CDR1 SGDLS, CDR2 YYNGEE. Unmatched junction bases numbered 2, after V lost 4 bases and J lost 6 bases. CDR3 residues: CASSFSGKTQYF. For the CDR3, the DNA is TGTGCCAGCAGCTTTAGCGGGAAGACCCAGTACTTC.

The J gene is TRBJ2-3, the V gene TRBV6-1, with D possibly TRBD1 on 5 matching bases. The V gene lost 4 bases and the J gene lost 2 bases, with 19 bases spanning the gap. CDR1 is MNHNS, CDR2 SASEGT, per germline. The CDR3 has 17 amino acids. This CDR3 reads CASSGLDRFSFTDTQYF. The CDR3 DNA follows: TGTGCCAGCAGTGGGCTAGACAGATTCAGTTTCACAGATACGCAGTATTTT.

This chain uses TRBV5-1 with TRBJ1-1; possibly TRBD1 for D (6 bases). Germline V gives CDR1 SGHRS, CDR2 YFSETQ. Trimming stripped 0 bases from V and 0 bases from J, with 18 bases between. This CDR3 comprises 18 residues. CDR3 DNA: TGCGCCAGCAGCTTGGCCGTTGGGGGGCAGATACTGAACACTGAAGCTTTCTTT. It is translated as CASSLAVGGQILNTEAFF.